These 5 T cell receptor beta chains share one sample of origin, sequenced in a study of PD-1 blockade in mismatch repair-deficient tumors. Sequenced by immunoSEQ multiplex PCR; TCRdb stores in-frame clones only, minus some. The sample holds some 50,000 clones, 70% to 85% seen once. Sequenced material: PBMCs, taken before pembrolizumab treatment. These receptors came from an adult with mismatch repair-deficient cancer.

This clone was recorded once. The CDR3 spells CASSNNLQVNNEQFF. Here the CDR3 DNA reads TGTGCCAGCAGTAATAATCTACAGGTCAACAATGAGCAGTTCTTC. This chain links TRBV2 with TRBJ2-1, with D possibly matching TRBD1 (5 bases). The CDR3 length is 15 residues. V gave up 5 bases and J gave up 5 bases, with 16 bases separating them. Looked up from germline, CDR1 is SNHLY and CDR2 is FYNNEI.

This chain uses TRBV29-1 with TRBJ2-7, with TRBD2 identical over 10 bases. Looked up from germline, CDR1 is SQVTM and CDR2 is ANQGSEA. The CDR3 loop spans 14 amino acids. With 3 bases clipped from V and 5 bases from J, the junction kept 7 bases outside the gene matches. In nucleotides, the CDR3 is TGCAGCGTTGAGCCTAGCGGGAGTCTCAACGAGCAGTACTTC. It is translated as CSVEPSGSLNEQYF.

V usage is TRBV19 and J usage is TRBJ2-7; 11 nucleotides match TRBD1. Germline loops: CDR1 LNHDA, CDR2 SQIVND (reference sequence). V was pared by 3 bases and J by 4 bases, with 8 bases of the junction left unmatched. The CDR3 extends over 16 amino acids. The CDR3 reads CASSITDRGRAYEQYF. The CDR3 DNA is TGTGCCAGTAGTATTACGGACAGGGGGCGTGCGTACGAGCAGTACTTC.

The chain recombines TRBV9 with TRBJ2-3; 11 nucleotides line up with TRBD2. Germline CDR1 SGDLS, CDR2 YYNGEE. Trimming removed 4 bases from V and 0 bases from J; junction bases left unmatched: 4. The CDR3 spans 16 residues. The CDR3 DNA follows: TGTGCCAGCAGCCCCCGGACTAGCGGGAGCACAGATACGCAGTATTTT. It translates to CASSPRTSGSTDTQYF. Full variable domain (remainder filled in from reference TRBV9 and TRBJ2-3): DSGVTQTPKHLITATGQRVTLRCSPRSGDLSVYWYQQSLDQGLQFLIQYYNGEERAKGNILERFSAQQFPDLHSELNLSSLELGDSALYFCASSPRTSGSTDTQYFGPGTRLTVL.

V gene TRBV6-6 combines with J gene TRBJ1-4, with a possible D match to TRBD1 (5 bases). CDR1 and CDR2 from the germline V gene are MNHNY and SVGAGI (reference sequence). The CDR3 loop spans 11 amino acids. V was cut by 6 bases and J by 14 bases, with 13 bases left in between. CDR3 region: CASSTGTVLFF. The CDR3 DNA sequence: TGTGCCAGCAGCACCGGGACCGTGCTGTTTTTT.